Listed below are T cell receptor beta chains from one sample, sequenced in a study of T cells in Graves' hyperthyroidism and ophthalmopathy. TCRdb re-called the multiplex PCR reads through MiXCR, storing one row per CDR3 protein. The sample yields about 300,000 distinct CDR3 sequences, less than 30% seen once. Sequencing was carried out using blood. These receptors came from a man in his forties with Graves' hyperthyroidism that later progressed to Graves' ophthalmopathy. CDR3s include the opening cysteine and the closing phenylalanine or tryptophan. Each record gives: D gene, V gene, clone size, J gene, CDR3 DNA, CDR3 protein. A D gene is named only where the DNA matches it firmly. Part of the rows lack a size; the others show once, few, many or a class for expanded clones.

d_gene: NA
v_gene: TRBV20-1
abundance: many
j_gene: TRBJ1-5
CDR3nt: TGCAGTGCTAGAGAGCCCGGTAGCAATCAGCCCCAGCATTTT
CDR3aa: CSAREPGSNQPQHF

d_gene: TRBD2
v_gene: TRBV19
abundance: many
j_gene: TRBJ2-7
CDR3nt: TGTGCCAGTAGGCGGACTAGCGGGAGAGGCGAGCAGTACTTC
CDR3aa: CASRRTSGRGEQYF

d_gene: NA
v_gene: TRBV15
abundance: NA
j_gene: TRBJ1-2
CDR3nt: TGTGCCACCAGCAGAGATAATAAGTGGAGGGAAGGCTACACCTTC
CDR3aa: CATSRDNKWREGYTF

d_gene: NA
v_gene: TRBV5-1
abundance: many
j_gene: TRBJ1-1
CDR3nt: TGCGCCAGCAGCTTGGCCTCATGGGCTGAAGCTTTCTTT
CDR3aa: CASSLASWAEAFF

d_gene: NA
v_gene: TRBV10-3
abundance: NA
j_gene: TRBJ1-1
CDR3nt: TGTGCCATCAGGAAAACAATGGGGTTGGGGGACACTGAAGCTTTCTTT
CDR3aa: CAIRKTMGLGDTEAFF

d_gene: TRBD2
v_gene: TRBV11-2
abundance: NA
j_gene: TRBJ2-1
CDR3nt: TGTGCCAGCAGCTTAGTTGGGACTAGCGGGAGGAGCTCCTACAATGAGCAGTTCTTC
CDR3aa: CASSLVGTSGRSSYNEQFF

d_gene: NA
v_gene: TRBV12-3/TRBV12-4
abundance: many
j_gene: TRBJ2-7
CDR3nt: TGTGCCAGCAACTTTGATGGGTCCTCCTACGAGCAGTACTTC
CDR3aa: CASNFDGSSYEQYF

d_gene: TRBD1
v_gene: TRBV19
abundance: NA
j_gene: TRBJ1-2
CDR3nt: TGTGCCAGTAACGGGGGGACAGGTCTTCAGTTTGATGGCTACACCTTC
CDR3aa: CASNGGTGLQFDGYTF

d_gene: NA
v_gene: TRBV12-5
abundance: NA
j_gene: TRBJ2-7
CDR3nt: TGTGCTAGTGGTTTGGCGAACGGCGTCGAGCAGTACTTC
CDR3aa: CASGLANGVEQYF

d_gene: NA
v_gene: TRBV20-1
abundance: many
j_gene: TRBJ2-5
CDR3nt: TGCAGTGCTAGTTTTAGGCAACTTCAAGAGACCCAGTACTTC
CDR3aa: CSASFRQLQETQYF

d_gene: TRBD2
v_gene: TRBV6-5
abundance: NA
j_gene: TRBJ2-7
CDR3nt: TGTGCCAGCAGTTTCCGGACTAGCGGGAGCGAGCAGTACTTC
CDR3aa: CASSFRTSGSEQYF

d_gene: TRBD2
v_gene: TRBV20-1
abundance: many
j_gene: TRBJ2-5
CDR3nt: TGCAGTGCTAACTCTGCTACTAGCGGGAGCTCAGCAAAGACCCAGTACTTC
CDR3aa: CSANSATSGSSAKTQYF

d_gene: NA
v_gene: TRBV9
abundance: NA
j_gene: TRBJ1-5
CDR3nt: TGTGCCAGCAGCGCTCGACCGGGGTGGCAGCCCCAGCATTTT
CDR3aa: CASSARPGWQPQHF

d_gene: NA
v_gene: TRBV20-1
abundance: many
j_gene: TRBJ2-2
CDR3nt: TGCAGTGCTAGCCGCGATAACACCGGGGAGCTGTTTTTT
CDR3aa: CSASRDNTGELFF

d_gene: NA
v_gene: TRBV2
abundance: many
j_gene: TRBJ1-6
CDR3nt: TGTGCCAGCAGTGAAGCAAGGACCTCACCCCTCCACTTT
CDR3aa: CASSEARTSPLHF

d_gene: NA
v_gene: TRBV28
abundance: many
j_gene: TRBJ1-5
CDR3nt: TGTGCCAGCAGCCGGGTAGAGAGCAATCAGCCCCAGCATTTT
CDR3aa: CASSRVESNQPQHF

d_gene: NA
v_gene: TRBV13
abundance: many
j_gene: TRBJ1-3
CDR3nt: TGTGCCAGCAGCTTCTCTCGCCTCTCTGGAAACACCATATATTTT
CDR3aa: CASSFSRLSGNTIYF

d_gene: NA
v_gene: TRBV20-1
abundance: NA
j_gene: TRBJ2-7
CDR3nt: TGCAGTGCTAGAGATGGGGGGCCCCAGGAGGAGCAGTACTTC
CDR3aa: CSARDGGPQEEQYF

d_gene: TRBD1
v_gene: TRBV29-1
abundance: many
j_gene: TRBJ1-1
CDR3nt: TGCAGCGCTGGGGCCAGGGGGACTGAAGCTTTCTTT
CDR3aa: CSAGARGTEAFF

d_gene: NA
v_gene: TRBV12-3/TRBV12-4
abundance: many
j_gene: TRBJ1-1
CDR3nt: TGTGCCAGCAGTCCCCCACCAGGGACCCCCACTGAAGCTTTCTTT
CDR3aa: CASSPPPGTPTEAFF

d_gene: NA
v_gene: TRBV7-2
abundance: many
j_gene: TRBJ2-7
CDR3nt: TGTGCCAGCAGCTTAGCGTTCGGACACAACTACGAGCAGTACTTC
CDR3aa: CASSLAFGHNYEQYF

d_gene: TRBD2
v_gene: TRBV12-3/TRBV12-4
abundance: NA
j_gene: TRBJ2-7
CDR3nt: TGTGCCAGCAGTTTCAGGACTAGCCCTGCCTACGAGCAGTACTTC
CDR3aa: CASSFRTSPAYEQYF

d_gene: TRBD1
v_gene: TRBV19
abundance: many
j_gene: TRBJ1-5
CDR3nt: TGTGCCACCATCCCTCGGGACAGGGGAATGGTTAACAATCAGCCCCAGCATTTT
CDR3aa: CATIPRDRGMVNNQPQHF

d_gene: NA
v_gene: TRBV2
abundance: NA
j_gene: TRBJ1-3
CDR3nt: TGTGCCAGCAGTGAACTCGACGGCCTTCGAGGAAACACCATATATTTT
CDR3aa: CASSELDGLRGNTIYF

d_gene: NA
v_gene: TRBV2
abundance: many
j_gene: TRBJ1-1
CDR3nt: TGTGCCAGCAGTGATGGGTTCACCAACACTGAAGCTTTCTTT
CDR3aa: CASSDGFTNTEAFF

d_gene: TRBD2
v_gene: TRBV6-2/TRBV6-3
abundance: many
j_gene: TRBJ2-7
CDR3nt: TGTGCCAGCAGTTACTCGACTAGCGGGAGAAGGGTGAATGAGCAGTACTTC
CDR3aa: CASSYSTSGRRVNEQYF

d_gene: TRBD2
v_gene: TRBV5-6
abundance: many
j_gene: TRBJ2-2
CDR3nt: TGTGCCAGCAGCCCTGTTAGCGGGAGGGCCAACACCGGGGAGCTGTTTTTT
CDR3aa: CASSPVSGRANTGELFF

d_gene: TRBD1
v_gene: TRBV7-2
abundance: many
j_gene: TRBJ2-5
CDR3nt: TGTGCCAGCAGCTTAGGCGTACAGGGGGCAGGGGAGACCCAGTACTTC
CDR3aa: CASSLGVQGAGETQYF

d_gene: TRBD1
v_gene: TRBV12-3/TRBV12-4
abundance: many
j_gene: TRBJ1-2
CDR3nt: TGTGCCAGCAGTCTCGGGACAGGGACAGCTAACTATGGCTACACCTTC
CDR3aa: CASSLGTGTANYGYTF

d_gene: TRBD1
v_gene: TRBV6-1
abundance: NA
j_gene: TRBJ1-1
CDR3nt: TGTGCCACCATCCCCGGGACAGTGAACACTGAAGCTTTCTTT
CDR3aa: CATIPGTVNTEAFF

d_gene: NA
v_gene: TRBV24-1
abundance: many
j_gene: TRBJ2-7
CDR3nt: TGTGCCACCCTTCTGGGACCCACTACAAACGAGCAGTACTTC
CDR3aa: CATLLGPTTNEQYF

d_gene: TRBD2
v_gene: TRBV15
abundance: many
j_gene: TRBJ2-7
CDR3nt: TGTGCCACCAGCAGAGATCTGGTAGGGACTAGCGGGAAGAACTTC
CDR3aa: CATSRDLVGTSGKNF

d_gene: NA
v_gene: TRBV12-3/TRBV12-4
abundance: many
j_gene: TRBJ2-5
CDR3nt: TGTGCCAGCAGCCGAAAGGGGACCCAGTACTTC
CDR3aa: CASSRKGTQYF

d_gene: TRBD1
v_gene: TRBV2
abundance: many
j_gene: TRBJ2-7
CDR3nt: TGTGCCAGCACCGGGACAGGGGGGAAGTGGGAGCAGTACTTC
CDR3aa: CASTGTGGKWEQYF

d_gene: NA
v_gene: TRBV5-5
abundance: many
j_gene: TRBJ2-7
CDR3nt: TGTGCCAGCAGCTTGGAGGGGCGGAAGTACTTC
CDR3aa: CASSLEGRKYF

d_gene: NA
v_gene: TRBV19
abundance: many
j_gene: TRBJ1-2
CDR3nt: TGTGCCAGTAGTAAAAAGGACAGCATCTATGGCTACACCTTC
CDR3aa: CASSKKDSIYGYTF

d_gene: NA
v_gene: TRBV27
abundance: NA
j_gene: TRBJ2-7
CDR3nt: TGTGCCAGCAGTTTTAACAGGCAGAGCTCCTACGAGCAGTACTTC
CDR3aa: CASSFNRQSSYEQYF

d_gene: TRBD1
v_gene: TRBV4-1
abundance: NA
j_gene: TRBJ1-2
CDR3nt: TGCGCCAGCAGCCGGACAGGCCGGACAGGGGGCCGGACTATTGATGGCTACACCTTC
CDR3aa: CASSRTGRTGGRTIDGYTF

d_gene: NA
v_gene: TRBV20-1
abundance: few
j_gene: TRBJ2-5
CDR3nt: TGCAGTGCTAGACCCAGGTTCCAAGAGACCCAGTACTTC
CDR3aa: CSARPRFQETQYF

d_gene: NA
v_gene: TRBV6-2/TRBV6-3
abundance: many
j_gene: TRBJ2-2
CDR3nt: TGTGCCAGCAGTTCAGGTCTTCCTCGGGGCACCGGGGAGCTGTTTTTT
CDR3aa: CASSSGLPRGTGELFF

d_gene: TRBD2
v_gene: TRBV28
abundance: many
j_gene: TRBJ2-7
CDR3nt: TGTGCCAGCAGTTCGCCGGGACTAGCGGGAGAGCACGAGCAGTACTTC
CDR3aa: CASSSPGLAGEHEQYF

d_gene: TRBD2
v_gene: TRBV30
abundance: many
j_gene: TRBJ2-7
CDR3nt: TGTGCCTGGAGTCGAATAGCGGGGACCTACGAGCAGTACTTC
CDR3aa: CAWSRIAGTYEQYF

d_gene: NA
v_gene: TRBV2
abundance: many
j_gene: TRBJ1-1
CDR3nt: TGTGCCAGCTTTAGCGGATACCTGGGTGAAGCTTTCTTT
CDR3aa: CASFSGYLGEAFF

d_gene: NA
v_gene: TRBV4-1
abundance: many
j_gene: TRBJ1-2
CDR3nt: TGCGCCAGCAGCCAAGACAATCCTGGGATGAGAGGCTACACCTTC
CDR3aa: CASSQDNPGMRGYTF

d_gene: NA
v_gene: TRBV12-3/TRBV12-4
abundance: many
j_gene: TRBJ2-5
CDR3nt: TGTGCCAGCAGTCACCTTCAAGAGACCCAGTACTTC
CDR3aa: CASSHLQETQYF

d_gene: NA
v_gene: TRBV4-1
abundance: NA
j_gene: TRBJ2-7
CDR3nt: TGCGCCAGCAGCCAACGGTCCCAGGCGCCCGAGCAGTACTTC
CDR3aa: CASSQRSQAPEQYF

d_gene: NA
v_gene: TRBV5-1
abundance: NA
j_gene: TRBJ2-7
CDR3nt: TGCGCCAGCAGCTTGGATGGGCGCCCTATTGGTGAGCAGTACTTC
CDR3aa: CASSLDGRPIGEQYF

d_gene: NA
v_gene: TRBV6-1
abundance: many
j_gene: TRBJ1-2
CDR3nt: TGTGCCAGCAGGGACGGCTATGGCTACACCTTC
CDR3aa: CASRDGYGYTF

d_gene: TRBD2
v_gene: TRBV12-3/TRBV12-4
abundance: many
j_gene: TRBJ2-2
CDR3nt: TGTGCCAGCCACGGACTAGCGAACACCGGGGAGCTGTTTTTT
CDR3aa: CASHGLANTGELFF

d_gene: NA
v_gene: TRBV12-3/TRBV12-4
abundance: NA
j_gene: TRBJ2-2
CDR3nt: TGTGCCAGCAGTTTAAAGGGGATTTCTGGGGAGCTGTTTTTT
CDR3aa: CASSLKGISGELFF

d_gene: NA
v_gene: TRBV9
abundance: many
j_gene: TRBJ2-7
CDR3nt: TGTGCCAGCAGCGGAGTCATTGGGGAGCAGTACTTC
CDR3aa: CASSGVIGEQYF

d_gene: NA
v_gene: TRBV27
abundance: many
j_gene: TRBJ1-1
CDR3nt: TGTGCCAGCAGTTTGAGGGGACCTGCTGAAGCTTTCTTT
CDR3aa: CASSLRGPAEAFF

d_gene: TRBD2
v_gene: TRBV11-2
abundance: many
j_gene: TRBJ2-7
CDR3nt: TGTGCCAGCAGCGCCCGAGAACTAGCGGCCTACGAGCAGTACTTC
CDR3aa: CASSARELAAYEQYF

d_gene: NA
v_gene: TRBV28
abundance: many
j_gene: TRBJ1-5
CDR3nt: TGTGCCAGCAGTTCGATAGGGGCGGGAGTTCAGCCCCAGCATTTT
CDR3aa: CASSSIGAGVQPQHF